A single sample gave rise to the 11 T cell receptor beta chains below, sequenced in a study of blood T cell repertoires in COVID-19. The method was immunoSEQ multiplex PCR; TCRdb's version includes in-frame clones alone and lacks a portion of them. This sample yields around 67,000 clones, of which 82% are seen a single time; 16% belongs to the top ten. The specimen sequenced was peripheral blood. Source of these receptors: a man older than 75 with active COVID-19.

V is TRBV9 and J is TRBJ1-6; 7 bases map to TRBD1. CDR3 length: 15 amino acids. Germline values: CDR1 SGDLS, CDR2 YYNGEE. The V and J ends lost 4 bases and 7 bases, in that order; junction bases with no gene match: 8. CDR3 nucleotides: TGTGCCAGCAGCTCCAGCCAAGGGGGCAATTCACCCCTCCACTTT. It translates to CASSSSQGGNSPLHF.

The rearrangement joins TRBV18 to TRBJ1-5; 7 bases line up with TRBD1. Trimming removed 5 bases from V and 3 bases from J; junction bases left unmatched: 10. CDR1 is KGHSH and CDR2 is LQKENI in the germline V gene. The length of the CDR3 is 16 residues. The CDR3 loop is CASSSTRDSTNQPQHF. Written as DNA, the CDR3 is TGTGCCAGCTCATCCACCCGGGACAGCACCAATCAGCCCCAGCATTTT. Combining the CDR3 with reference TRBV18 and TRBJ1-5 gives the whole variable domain NAGVMQNPRHLVRRRGQEARLRCSPMKGHSHVYWYRQLPEEGLKFMVYLQKENIIDESGMPKERFSAEFPKEGPSILRIQQVVRGDSAAYFCASSSTRDSTNQPQHFGDGTRLSIL.

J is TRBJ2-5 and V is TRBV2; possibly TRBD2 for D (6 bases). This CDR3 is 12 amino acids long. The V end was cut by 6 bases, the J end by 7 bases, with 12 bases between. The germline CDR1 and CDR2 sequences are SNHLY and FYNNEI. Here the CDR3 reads CASSGGRGTQYF. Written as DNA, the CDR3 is TGTGCCAGCAGCGGGGGTCGGGGGACCCAGTACTTC.

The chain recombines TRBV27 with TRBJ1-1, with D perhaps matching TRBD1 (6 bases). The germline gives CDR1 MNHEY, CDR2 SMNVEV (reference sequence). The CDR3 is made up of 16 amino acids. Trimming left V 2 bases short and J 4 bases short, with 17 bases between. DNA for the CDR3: TGTGCCAGCAGTTTAGACAGGTCTAGCCCCCCCACTGAAGCTTTCTTT. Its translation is CASSLDRSSPPTEAFF.

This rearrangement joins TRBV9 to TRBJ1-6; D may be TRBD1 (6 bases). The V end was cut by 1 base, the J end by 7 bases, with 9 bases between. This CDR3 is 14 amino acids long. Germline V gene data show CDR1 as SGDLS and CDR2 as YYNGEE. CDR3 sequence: CASSVRTANSPLHF. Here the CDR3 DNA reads TGTGCCAGCAGCGTAAGGACAGCAAATTCACCCCTCCACTTT. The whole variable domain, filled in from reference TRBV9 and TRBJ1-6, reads DSGVTQTPKHLITATGQRVTLRCSPRSGDLSVYWYQQSLDQGLQFLIQYYNGEERAKGNILERFSAQQFPDLHSELNLSSLELGDSALYFCASSVRTANSPLHFGNGTRLTVT.

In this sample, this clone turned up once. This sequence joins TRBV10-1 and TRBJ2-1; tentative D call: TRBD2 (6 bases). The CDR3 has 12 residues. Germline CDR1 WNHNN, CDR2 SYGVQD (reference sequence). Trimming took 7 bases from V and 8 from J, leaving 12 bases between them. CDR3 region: CASMGTGDEQFF. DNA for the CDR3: TGCGCCAGCATGGGGACTGGCGATGAGCAGTTCTTC.

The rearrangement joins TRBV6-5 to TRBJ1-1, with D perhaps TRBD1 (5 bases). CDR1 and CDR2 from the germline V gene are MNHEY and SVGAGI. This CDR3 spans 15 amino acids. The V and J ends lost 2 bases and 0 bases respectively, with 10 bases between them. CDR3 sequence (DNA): TGTGCCAGCAGTTACCGACACAGGTTGAACACTGAAGCTTTCTTT. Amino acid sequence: CASSYRHRLNTEAFF.

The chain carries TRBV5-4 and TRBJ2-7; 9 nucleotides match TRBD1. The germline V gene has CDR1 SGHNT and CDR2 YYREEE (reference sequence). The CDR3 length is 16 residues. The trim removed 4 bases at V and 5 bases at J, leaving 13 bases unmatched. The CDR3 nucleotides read TGTGCCAGCAGCCCCCCTGAGGGGACAGGGCTCAACGAGCAGTACTTC. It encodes CASSPPEGTGLNEQYF.

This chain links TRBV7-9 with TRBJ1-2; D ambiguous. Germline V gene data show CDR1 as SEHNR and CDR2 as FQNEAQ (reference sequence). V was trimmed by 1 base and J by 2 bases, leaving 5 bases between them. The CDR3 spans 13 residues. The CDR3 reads CASSLDSNYGYTF. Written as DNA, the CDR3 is TGTGCCAGCAGCTTAGACAGCAACTATGGCTACACCTTC.

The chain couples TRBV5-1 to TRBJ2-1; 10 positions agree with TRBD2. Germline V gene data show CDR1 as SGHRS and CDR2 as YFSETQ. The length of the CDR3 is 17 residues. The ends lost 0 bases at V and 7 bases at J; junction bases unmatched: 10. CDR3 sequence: CASSLEPSGRSGNEQFF. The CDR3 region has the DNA TGCGCCAGCAGCTTGGAGCCTAGCGGGAGATCTGGAAATGAGCAGTTCTTC.

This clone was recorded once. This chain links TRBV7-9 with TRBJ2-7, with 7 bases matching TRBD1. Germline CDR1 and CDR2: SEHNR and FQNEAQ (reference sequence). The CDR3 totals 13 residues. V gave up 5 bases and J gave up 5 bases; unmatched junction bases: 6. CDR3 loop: CASSPEGAHEQYF. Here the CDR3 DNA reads TGTGCCAGCAGCCCCGAGGGGGCCCACGAGCAGTACTTC.